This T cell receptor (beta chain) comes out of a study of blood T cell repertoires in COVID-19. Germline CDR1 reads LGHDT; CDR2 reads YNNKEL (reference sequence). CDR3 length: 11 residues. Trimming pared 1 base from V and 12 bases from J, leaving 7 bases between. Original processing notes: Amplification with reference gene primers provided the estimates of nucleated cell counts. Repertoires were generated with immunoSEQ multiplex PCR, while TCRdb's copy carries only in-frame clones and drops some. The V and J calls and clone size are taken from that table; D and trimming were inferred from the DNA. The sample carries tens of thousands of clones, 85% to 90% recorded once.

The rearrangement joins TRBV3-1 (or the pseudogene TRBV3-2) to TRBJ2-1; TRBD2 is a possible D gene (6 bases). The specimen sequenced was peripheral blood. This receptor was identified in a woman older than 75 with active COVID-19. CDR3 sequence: CASSQAGLQFF. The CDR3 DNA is TGTGCCAGCAGCCAAGCGGGACTGCAGTTCTTC.